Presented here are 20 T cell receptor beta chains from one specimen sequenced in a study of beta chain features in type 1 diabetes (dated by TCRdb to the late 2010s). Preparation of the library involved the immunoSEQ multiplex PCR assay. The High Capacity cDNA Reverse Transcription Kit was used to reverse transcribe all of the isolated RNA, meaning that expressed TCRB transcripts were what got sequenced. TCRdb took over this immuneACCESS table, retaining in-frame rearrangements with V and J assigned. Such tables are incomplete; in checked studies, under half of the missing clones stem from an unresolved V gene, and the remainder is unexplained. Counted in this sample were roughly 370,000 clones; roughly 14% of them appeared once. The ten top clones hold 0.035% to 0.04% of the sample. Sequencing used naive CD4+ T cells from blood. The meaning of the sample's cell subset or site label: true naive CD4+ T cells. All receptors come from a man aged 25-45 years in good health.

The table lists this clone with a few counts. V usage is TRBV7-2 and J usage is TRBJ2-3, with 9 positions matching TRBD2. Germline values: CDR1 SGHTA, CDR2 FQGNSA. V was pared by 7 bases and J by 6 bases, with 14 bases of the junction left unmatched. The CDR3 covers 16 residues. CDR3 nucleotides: TGTGCCAGCAAACTGGCTAGCGGGACCAGCATCGATACGCAGTATTTT. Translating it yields CASKLASGTSIDTQYF.

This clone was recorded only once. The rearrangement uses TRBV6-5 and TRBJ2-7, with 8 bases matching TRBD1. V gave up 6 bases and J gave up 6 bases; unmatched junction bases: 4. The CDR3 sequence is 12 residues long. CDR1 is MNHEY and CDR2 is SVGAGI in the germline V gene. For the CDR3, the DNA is TGTGCCAGCAGACAGGGGGTGACCGAGCAGTACTTC. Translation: CASRQGVTEQYF.

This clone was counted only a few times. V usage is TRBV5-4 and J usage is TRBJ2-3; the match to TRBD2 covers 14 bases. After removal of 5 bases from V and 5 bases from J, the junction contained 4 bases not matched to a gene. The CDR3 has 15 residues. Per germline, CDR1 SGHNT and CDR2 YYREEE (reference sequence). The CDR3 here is CASSRTSGRQDTQYF. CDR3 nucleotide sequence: TGTGCCAGCAGTAGGACTAGCGGGAGGCAAGATACGCAGTATTTT.

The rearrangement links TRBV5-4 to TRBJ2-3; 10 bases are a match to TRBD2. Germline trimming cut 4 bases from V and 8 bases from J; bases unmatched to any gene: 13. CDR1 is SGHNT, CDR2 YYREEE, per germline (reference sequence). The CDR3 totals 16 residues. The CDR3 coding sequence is TGTGCCAGCAGCCCGCCCATTAGCGGGGGGTACAGTACGCAGTATTTT. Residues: CASSPPISGGYSTQYF.

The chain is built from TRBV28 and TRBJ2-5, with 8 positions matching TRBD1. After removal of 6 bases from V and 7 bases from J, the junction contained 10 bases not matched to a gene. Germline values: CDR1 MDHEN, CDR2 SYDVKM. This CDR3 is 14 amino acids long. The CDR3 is CASSVQGAKGTQYF. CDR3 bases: TGTGCCAGCAGCGTCCAGGGGGCTAAGGGGACCCAGTACTTC. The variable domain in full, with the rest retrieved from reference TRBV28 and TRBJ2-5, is DVKVTQSSRYLVKRTGEKVFLECVQDMDHENMFWYRQDPGLGLRLIYFSYDVKMKEKGDIPEGYSVSREKKERFSLILESASTNQTSMYLCASSVQGAKGTQYFGPGTRLLVL.

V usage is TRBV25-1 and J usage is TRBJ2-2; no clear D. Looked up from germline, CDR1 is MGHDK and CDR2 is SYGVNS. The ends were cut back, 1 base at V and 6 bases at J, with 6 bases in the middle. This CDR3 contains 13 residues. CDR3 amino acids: CASSESQSGELFF. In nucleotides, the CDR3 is TGTGCCAGCAGTGAATCTCAGTCCGGGGAGCTGTTTTTT.

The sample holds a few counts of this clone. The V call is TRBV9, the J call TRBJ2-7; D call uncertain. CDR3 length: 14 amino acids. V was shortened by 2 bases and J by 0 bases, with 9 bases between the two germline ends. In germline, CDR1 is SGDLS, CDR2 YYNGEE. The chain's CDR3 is CASSVGLSSYEQYF. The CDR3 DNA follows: TGTGCCAGCAGCGTTGGGTTATCCTCCTACGAGCAGTACTTC.

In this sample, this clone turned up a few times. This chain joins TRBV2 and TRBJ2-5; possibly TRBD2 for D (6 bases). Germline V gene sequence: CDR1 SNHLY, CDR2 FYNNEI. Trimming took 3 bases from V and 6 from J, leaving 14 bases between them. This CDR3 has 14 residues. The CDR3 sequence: CASSEDEGLKTQYF. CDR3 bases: TGTGCCAGCAGTGAGGACGAGGGACTGAAGACCCAGTACTTC.

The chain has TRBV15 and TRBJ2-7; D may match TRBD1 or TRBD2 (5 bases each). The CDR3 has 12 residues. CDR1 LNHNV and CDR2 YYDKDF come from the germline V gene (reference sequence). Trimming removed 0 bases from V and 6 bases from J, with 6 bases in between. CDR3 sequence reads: CATSREGTEQYF. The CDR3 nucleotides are TGTGCCACCAGCAGAGAGGGGACCGAGCAGTACTTC.

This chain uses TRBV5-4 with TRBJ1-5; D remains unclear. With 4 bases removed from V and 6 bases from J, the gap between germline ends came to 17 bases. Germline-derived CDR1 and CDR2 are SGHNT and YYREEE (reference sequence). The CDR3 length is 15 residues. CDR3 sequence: CASSPGPKKGQPQHF. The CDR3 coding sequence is TGTGCCAGCAGCCCCGGACCCAAGAAGGGTCAGCCCCAGCATTTT.

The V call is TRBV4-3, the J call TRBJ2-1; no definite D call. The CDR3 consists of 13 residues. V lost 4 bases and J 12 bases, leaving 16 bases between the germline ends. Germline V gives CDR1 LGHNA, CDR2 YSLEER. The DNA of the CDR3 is TGCGCCAGCAGCCCCCTCCCTCGGGCGGTGCAGTTCTTC. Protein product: CASSPLPRAVQFF.

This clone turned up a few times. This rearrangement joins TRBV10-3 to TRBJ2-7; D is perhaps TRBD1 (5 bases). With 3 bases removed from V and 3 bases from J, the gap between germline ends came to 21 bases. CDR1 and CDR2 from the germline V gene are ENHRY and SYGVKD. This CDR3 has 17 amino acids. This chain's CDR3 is CAISDRPTTMTVYEQYF. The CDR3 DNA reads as TGTGCCATCAGTGATCGACCGACGACAATGACAGTCTACGAGCAGTACTTC.

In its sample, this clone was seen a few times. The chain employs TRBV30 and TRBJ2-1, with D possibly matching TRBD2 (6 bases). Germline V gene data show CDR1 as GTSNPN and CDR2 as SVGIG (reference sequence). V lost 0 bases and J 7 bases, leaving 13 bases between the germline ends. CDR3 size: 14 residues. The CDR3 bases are TGTGCCTGGAGTGTTTCGGGAGTGTGGAATGAGCAGTTCTTC. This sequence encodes CAWSVSGVWNEQFF.

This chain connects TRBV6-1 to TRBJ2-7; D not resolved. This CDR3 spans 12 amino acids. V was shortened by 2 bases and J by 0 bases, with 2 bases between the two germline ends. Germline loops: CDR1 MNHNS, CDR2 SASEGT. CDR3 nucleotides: TGTGCCAGCAGTGAAAGCTCCTACGAGCAGTACTTC. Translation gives CASSESSYEQYF.

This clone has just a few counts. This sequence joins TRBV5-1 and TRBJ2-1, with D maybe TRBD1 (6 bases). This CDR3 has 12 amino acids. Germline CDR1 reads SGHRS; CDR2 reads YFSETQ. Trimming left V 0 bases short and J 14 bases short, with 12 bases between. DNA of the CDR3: TGCGCCAGCAGCTTGGGGGACACGGTAAAGTTCTTC. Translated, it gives CASSLGDTVKFF. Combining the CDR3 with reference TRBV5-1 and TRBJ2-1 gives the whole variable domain KAGVTQTPRYLIKTRGQQVTLSCSPISGHRSVSWYQQTPGQGLQFLFEYFSETQRNKGNFPGRFSGRQFSNSRSEMNVSTLELGDSALYLCASSLGDTVKFFGPGTRLTVL.

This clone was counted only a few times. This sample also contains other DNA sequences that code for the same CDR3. Here the CDR3 DNA reads TGTGCCAGCAGCTTGGCAGGGAGCTACGAGCAGTACTTC. Protein sequence: CASSLAGSYEQYF. V is TRBV5-4 and J is TRBJ2-7; the D gene could be TRBD1 or TRBD2 (5 bases each). Trimming stripped 0 bases from V and 3 bases from J, with 7 bases between. The CDR3 contains 13 residues. In germline, CDR1 is SGHNT, CDR2 YYREEE (reference sequence).

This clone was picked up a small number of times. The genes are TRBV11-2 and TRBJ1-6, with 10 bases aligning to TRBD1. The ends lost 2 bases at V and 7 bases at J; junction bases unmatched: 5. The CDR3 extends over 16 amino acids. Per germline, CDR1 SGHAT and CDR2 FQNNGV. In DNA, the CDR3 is TGTGCCAGCAGCTTAACCCGGGACAGGGGAAATTCACCCCTCCACTTT. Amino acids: CASSLTRDRGNSPLHF. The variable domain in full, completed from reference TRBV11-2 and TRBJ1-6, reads EAGVAQSPRYKIIEKRQSVAFWCNPISGHATLYWYQQILGQGPKLLIQFQNNGVVDDSQLPKDRFSAERLKGVDSTLKIQPAKLEDSAVYLCASSLTRDRGNSPLHFGNGTRLTVT.

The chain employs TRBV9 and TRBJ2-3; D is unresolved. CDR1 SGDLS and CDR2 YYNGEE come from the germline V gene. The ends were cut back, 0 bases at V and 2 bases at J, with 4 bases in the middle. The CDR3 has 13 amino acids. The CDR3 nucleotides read TGTGCCAGCAGCGTAGAAGCCACAGATACGCAGTATTTT. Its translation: CASSVEATDTQYF.

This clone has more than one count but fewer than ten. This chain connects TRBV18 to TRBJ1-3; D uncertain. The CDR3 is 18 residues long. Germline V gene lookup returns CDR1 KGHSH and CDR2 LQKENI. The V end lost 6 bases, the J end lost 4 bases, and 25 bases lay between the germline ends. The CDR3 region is CASSPEGRAGRDGNTIYF. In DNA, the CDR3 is TGTGCCAGCTCGCCCGAGGGCCGGGCCGGGAGAGACGGAAACACCATATATTTT.

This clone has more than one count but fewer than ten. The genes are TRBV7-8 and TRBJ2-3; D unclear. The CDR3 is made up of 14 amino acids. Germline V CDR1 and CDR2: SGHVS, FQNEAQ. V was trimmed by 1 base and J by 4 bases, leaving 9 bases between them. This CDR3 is CASSLGGGADTQYF. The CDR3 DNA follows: TGTGCCAGCAGCTTAGGCGGTGGAGCAGATACGCAGTATTTT.